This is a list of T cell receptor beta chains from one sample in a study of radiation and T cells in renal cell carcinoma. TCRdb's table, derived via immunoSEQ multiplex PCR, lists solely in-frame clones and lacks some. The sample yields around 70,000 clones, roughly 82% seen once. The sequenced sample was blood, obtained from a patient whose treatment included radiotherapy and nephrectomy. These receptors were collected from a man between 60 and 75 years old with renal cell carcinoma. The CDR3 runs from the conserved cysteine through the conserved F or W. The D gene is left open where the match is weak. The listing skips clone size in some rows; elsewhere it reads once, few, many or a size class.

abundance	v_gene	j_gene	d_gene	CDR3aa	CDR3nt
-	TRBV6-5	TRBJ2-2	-	CATRTPGLNTGELFF	TGTGCCACCCGAACCCCGGGACTTAACACCGGGGAGCTGTTTTTT
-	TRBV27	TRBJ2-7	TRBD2	CASSPGATSGSTVEYF	TGTGCCAGCAGTCCCGGGGCGACTAGCGGGAGCACGGTTGAGTACTTC
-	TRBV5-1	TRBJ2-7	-	CASSLATAYEQYF	TGCGCCAGCAGCTTGGCCACAGCCTACGAGCAGTACTTC
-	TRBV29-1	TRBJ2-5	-	CSVEITGTLRETQYF	TGCAGCGTTGAAATAACCGGGACCCTCCGGGAGACCCAGTACTTC
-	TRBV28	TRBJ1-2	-	CASSFSGGYTF	TGTGCCAGCAGTTTCTCCGGTGGCTACACCTTC
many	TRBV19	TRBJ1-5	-	CASSLSGTDQPQHF	TGTGCCAGTAGTCTCTCAGGGACCGATCAGCCCCAGCATTTT
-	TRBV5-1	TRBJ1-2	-	CASSLEGGWGNDGYTF	TGCGCCAGCAGCTTGGAAGGCGGATGGGGAAACGATGGCTACACCTTC
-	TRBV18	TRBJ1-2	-	CASSPGENYGYTF	TGTGCCAGCTCACCGGGGGAGAACTATGGCTACACCTTC
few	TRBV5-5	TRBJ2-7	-	CASSARQSLSTYEQYF	TGTGCCAGCAGCGCACGACAGAGCCTCAGCACATACGAGCAGTACTTC
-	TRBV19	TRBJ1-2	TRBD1	CASSEDREEYGYTF	TGTGCCAGTAGTGAGGACAGGGAGGAGTATGGCTACACCTTC
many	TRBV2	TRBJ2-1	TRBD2	CASSDYASGIRNEQFF	TGTGCCAGCAGTGACTATGCTAGCGGGATCAGGAATGAGCAGTTCTTC
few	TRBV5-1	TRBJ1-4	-	CASSFAGTATNEKLFF	TGCGCCAGCAGCTTTGCAGGGACTGCAACTAATGAAAAACTGTTTTTT
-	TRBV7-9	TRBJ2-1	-	CASSLESPEQFF	TGTGCCAGCAGCTTAGAGTCTCCTGAGCAGTTCTTC
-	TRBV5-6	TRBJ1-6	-	CASRSANNSPLHF	TGTGCCAGCAGGTCAGCGAATAATTCACCCCTCCACTTT
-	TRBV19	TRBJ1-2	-	CASSIQDSRLYGYTF	TGTGCCAGTAGTATCCAGGACAGTCGACTTTATGGCTACACCTTC
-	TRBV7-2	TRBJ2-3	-	CASSQEGMLRDTQYF	TGCGCCAGCAGCCAAGAGGGTATGCTGAGAGATACGCAGTATTTT
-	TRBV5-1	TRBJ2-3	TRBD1	CASGLQGNLDTQYF	TGCGCCAGCGGCCTACAGGGGAACCTGGATACGCAGTATTTT
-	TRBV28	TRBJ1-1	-	CASSWGGNTEAFF	TGTGCCAGCAGTTGGGGGGGGAACACTGAAGCTTTCTTT
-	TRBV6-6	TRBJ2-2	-	CASSPGGFGTGELFF	TGTGCCAGCAGTCCTGGGGGATTTGGCACCGGGGAGCTGTTTTTT
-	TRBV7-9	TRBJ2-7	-	CASSEPGLTTTVPYEQYF	TGTGCCAGCAGCGAGCCCGGGCTAACAACAACGGTCCCCTACGAGCAGTACTTC
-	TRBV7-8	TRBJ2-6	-	CASSDPTGGTPGANVLTF	TGTGCCAGCAGCGATCCTACTGGGGGTACCCCCGGGGCCAACGTCCTGACTTTC
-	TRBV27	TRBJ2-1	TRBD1	CASSLEGQAYEQFF	TGTGCCAGCAGTTTAGAGGGACAGGCATACGAGCAGTTCTTC
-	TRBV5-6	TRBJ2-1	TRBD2	CASSSGLAGYNEQFF	TGTGCCAGCAGCTCGGGACTAGCGGGATACAATGAGCAGTTCTTC
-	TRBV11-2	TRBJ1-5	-	CASSLDGGGAGADQPQHF	TGTGCCAGCAGCTTAGATGGGGGGGGCGCAGGGGCTGACCAGCCCCAGCATTTT
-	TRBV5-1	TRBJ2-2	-	CASSFDWGAGELFF	TGCGCCAGCAGCTTCGATTGGGGTGCCGGGGAGCTGTTTTTT
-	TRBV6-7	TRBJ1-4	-	CASSSQGPSPSGEKLFF	TGTGCCAGCAGTTCACAGGGCCCGTCCCCCTCGGGGGAAAAACTGTTTTTT
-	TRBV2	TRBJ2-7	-	CASRLLAVLTYEQYF	TGTGCCAGCAGGCTTCTAGCTGTTCTAACCTACGAGCAGTACTTC
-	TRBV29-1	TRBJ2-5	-	CSVEGSEQETQYF	TGCAGCGTTGAAGGTAGCGAGCAAGAGACCCAGTACTTC
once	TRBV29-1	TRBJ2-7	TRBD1	CSVAQGAIEQYF	TGCAGCGTTGCGCAGGGGGCGATCGAGCAGTACTTC
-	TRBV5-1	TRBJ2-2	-	CASSLANTGELFF	TGCGCCAGCAGCTTGGCGAACACCGGGGAGCTGTTTTTT